These 18 T cell receptor beta chains were all obtained from the same sample, sequenced in a study of cytomegalovirus exposure and HLA in healthy donors. PCR used 60 Vbeta primers and 13 Jbeta primers. Only in-frame clones appear in the TCRdb table, and some are missing; sequencing was by immunoSEQ multiplex PCR. This repertoire shows 180,000 or so clones, about 80% found once; its top ten account for approximately 2.2%. Sequencing used PBMCs. Receptors were obtained from a woman in her 30s in good health and CMV-seropositive.

The V gene is TRBV5-1, the J gene TRBJ2-5; the D is unclear. Trimming took off 1 base at V and 5 bases at J, with 12 bases between the two ends. CDR1 and CDR2 from the germline V gene are SGHRS and YFSETQ. The CDR3 runs to 14 residues. The CDR3 is CASSLQAFVETQYF. CDR3 DNA sequence: TGCGCCAGCAGCTTGCAGGCTTTCGTCGAGACCCAGTACTTC.

The rearrangement links TRBV19 to TRBJ2-4; TRBD1 agrees at 7 bases. Germline-derived CDR1 and CDR2 are LNHDA and SQIVND (reference sequence). V trimming: 6 bases; J trimming: 0 bases; junction bases outside the gene matches: 5. This CDR3 region has 15 residues. As DNA, the CDR3 is TGTGCCAGTAGCGACAGGGCCCTAGCCAAAAACATTCAGTACTTC. This translates into CASSDRALAKNIQYF.

J is TRBJ2-3 and V is TRBV7-2; tentative D call: TRBD2 (6 bases). The CDR3 runs 16 residues. Trimming took 5 bases from V and 5 from J, leaving 20 bases between them. Germline V gives CDR1 SGHTA, CDR2 FQGNSA. CDR3 nucleotides: TGTGCCAGCAGCAAGGCGGCGGGGCAGGGACTAGATACGCAGTATTTT. Protein sequence: CASSKAAGQGLDTQYF. The entire variable domain, with the rest obtained from reference TRBV7-2 and TRBJ2-3, is as follows: GAGVSQSPSNKVTEKGKDVELRCDPISGHTALYWYRQSLGQGLEFLIYFQGNSAPDKSGLPSDRFSAERTGGSVSTLTIQRTQQEDSAVYLCASSKAAGQGLDTQYFGPGTRLTVL.

The chain uses TRBV4-1 and TRBJ1-5; 9 bases are shared with TRBD1. This CDR3 comprises 15 residues. Germline CDR1 is MGHRA and CDR2 is YSYEKL. J lost 4 bases, V lost 3 bases, and 4 bases had no gene match. The CDR3 region has the DNA TGCGCCAGCAGCCATCGGACAGGGGTAAATCAGCCCCAGCATTTT. This encodes CASSHRTGVNQPQHF.

The chain has TRBV29-1 and TRBJ1-1; perhaps TRBD1 as D (5 bases). V lost 4 bases to trimming and J lost 4 bases, with 13 bases between them. This CDR3 is built from 13 residues. Germline CDR1 reads SQVTM; CDR2 reads ANQGSEA. CDR3 DNA: TGCAGCGTTGGGGAGGGACTCGTCACTGAAGCTTTCTTT. Translation gives CSVGEGLVTEAFF.

The chain carries TRBV18 and TRBJ1-1; TRBD1 is a possible D gene (6 bases). Trimming removed 2 bases from V and 3 bases from J, with 13 bases in between. The CDR3 spans 15 residues. Germline CDR1 reads KGHSH; CDR2 reads LQKENI. The CDR3: CASSPGRGRDTEAFF. CDR3 DNA: TGTGCCAGCTCACCAGGCAGGGGCCGGGACACTGAAGCTTTCTTT.

CDR3 region: CASSQQGNYGYTF. CDR3 bases: TGTGCCAGCTCTCAACAGGGGAACTATGGCTACACCTTC. J is TRBJ1-2 and V is TRBV18; 7 bases fit TRBD1. V lost 6 bases and J lost 2; bases outside the gene matches: 3. Germline lookup yields CDR1 KGHSH and CDR2 LQKENI. The CDR3 covers 13 residues.

This chain uses TRBV27 with TRBJ2-2; TRBD1 agrees at 10 bases. V shed 6 bases, J shed 3 bases, and the junction held 4 bases outside the gene matches. Germline CDR1 reads MNHEY; CDR2 reads SMNVEV (reference sequence). CDR3 size: 15 residues. The CDR3 region has the DNA TGTGCCAGCAGCTTGACAGGGGGCGACACCGGGGAGCTGTTTTTT. Translating it yields CASSLTGGDTGELFF.

V gene TRBV25-1 combines with J gene TRBJ1-5; tentative D call: TRBD1 (5 bases). Trimming removed 4 bases at V and 3 bases at J, with 16 bases between. CDR3 length: 16 amino acids. Per the germline V gene, CDR1 is MGHDK and CDR2 is SYGVNS. The CDR3 loop is CASSGGEVRSNQPQHF. CDR3 nucleotides: TGTGCCAGCAGTGGGGGGGAAGTAAGATCCAATCAGCCCCAGCATTTT.

The chain uses TRBV10-2 and TRBJ2-3, with TRBD2 matching over 10 bases. With 6 bases clipped from V and 1 base from J, the junction kept 4 bases outside the gene matches. Germline values: CDR1 WSHSY, CDR2 SAAADI. This CDR3 contains 15 residues. CDR3 sequence: CASSPTSGGTDTQYF. DNA for the CDR3: TGCGCCAGCAGCCCTACTAGCGGGGGCACAGATACGCAGTATTTT.

Only one count was recorded for this clone. This rearrangement joins TRBV29-1 to TRBJ2-3, with 12 positions matching TRBD2. Germline V lookup: CDR1 SQVTM, CDR2 ANQGSEA. The CDR3 sequence is 14 residues long. V shed 6 bases and J 7 bases; nucleotides not matched to a gene: 8. The CDR3 sequence: CSVETSGSANTQYF. The CDR3 DNA follows: TGCAGCGTCGAGACTAGCGGGAGTGCCAATACGCAGTATTTT.

V gene TRBV6-5 combines with J gene TRBJ2-7; D gene unclear. Trimming took 4 bases from V and 5 from J, leaving 12 bases between them. CDR1 and CDR2 from the germline V gene are MNHEY and SVGAGI. The CDR3 runs to 13 residues. CDR3 loop: CASSSPTPDEQYF. DNA of the CDR3: TGTGCCAGCAGTTCCCCTACTCCGGACGAGCAGTACTTC.

The chain uses TRBV14 and TRBJ1-2; D perhaps matches TRBD1 (5 bases). Germline values: CDR1 SGHDN, CDR2 FVKESK. This CDR3 spans 16 amino acids. V lost 0 bases, J lost 8 bases, and 19 bases lay in between. CDR3 coding DNA: TGTGCCAGCAGCCAAGAAACAGGCGCTGTACAACGGGGCTACACCTTC. Residues: CASSQETGAVQRGYTF.

The chain has TRBV15 and TRBJ1-2; possibly TRBD1 for D (5 bases). Germline CDR1 LNHNV, CDR2 YYDKDF (reference sequence). With 4 bases removed from V and 4 bases from J, the gap between germline ends came to 13 bases. This CDR3 region has 14 residues. The CDR3 is CATSTQGNGYGYTF. The CDR3, as DNA: TGTGCCACCAGCACCCAGGGTAACGGCTATGGCTACACCTTC.

This clone was seen once. The chain is built from TRBV6-6 and TRBJ2-1, with 10 bases identical to TRBD1. J was trimmed by 3 bases and V by 6 bases; bases with no gene match: 2. Per the germline V gene, CDR1 is MNHNY and CDR2 is SVGAGI (reference sequence). This CDR3 spans 14 amino acids. The CDR3 nucleotides read TGTGCCAGCAGGCGGGACAGGGGCTACAATGAGCAGTTCTTC. Protein sequence: CASRRDRGYNEQFF.

Written as DNA, the CDR3 is TGTGCTAGTGGTTTGGTGCTAGCGGGATCCTACGAGCAGTACTTC. The encoded protein is CASGLVLAGSYEQYF. The chain carries TRBV12-5 and TRBJ2-7, with TRBD2 identical over 9 bases. The CDR3 is 15 amino acids. Germline assignment: CDR1 LGHNT and CDR2 FRNRAP. The V segment lost 0 bases and the J segment 1 base; nucleotides outside the gene matches: 1.

The chain carries TRBV4-3 and TRBJ2-5; weak D call: TRBD2 (5 bases). Trimming cost V 0 bases and J 2 bases, with 10 bases left between them. Germline-derived CDR1 and CDR2 are LGHNA and YSLEER. The CDR3 contains 15 residues. In nucleotides, the CDR3 is TGCGCCAGCAGCCAAGATTACGAGGGTCAAGAGACCCAGTACTTC. Translation gives CASSQDYEGQETQYF.

The chain is built from TRBV11-2 and TRBJ2-2; the D gene is possibly TRBD1 (6 bases). Per germline, CDR1 SGHAT and CDR2 FQNNGV. Trimming removed 2 bases at V and 6 bases at J, with 10 bases between. The CDR3 is 14 residues long. CDR3 in amino acids: CASSLLQGSGELFF. Written as DNA, the CDR3 is TGTGCCAGCAGCTTATTACAGGGATCCGGGGAGCTGTTTTTT.